These 32 T cell receptor beta chains were all obtained from the same sample, sequenced in a study of shared clonotypes between healthy human individuals. Sequenced by immunoSEQ multiplex PCR; TCRdb stores in-frame clones only, minus some. This sample has some 1 million clones, with around four fifths found just once. Material: memory CD4+ T cells sorted from blood. Subset reported: CD45RA-negative fraction. Receptor source: a man younger than 30 in good health.

The chain has TRBV7-6 and TRBJ1-6; D is unclear. The germline gives CDR1 SGHVS, CDR2 FNYEAQ. CDR3 length equals 14 residues. The germline V and J ends were trimmed by 3 bases and 9 bases, with 12 bases remaining between them. CDR3 amino acids: CASSFAPDGSPLHF. As DNA, the CDR3 is TGTGCCAGCAGCTTCGCGCCCGACGGTTCACCCCTCCACTTT.

About this clone: Other nucleotide sequences in the sample specify the same CDR3. The chain employs TRBV6-1 and TRBJ2-2; D is ambiguous. The V end lost 8 bases, the J end lost 8 bases, and 6 bases lay between the germline ends. The CDR3 covers 10 residues. Germline values: CDR1 MNHNS, CDR2 SASEGT. The CDR3, as DNA: TGTGCCAGCGGTGGGGGGGAGCTGTTTTTT. It encodes CASGGGELFF.

The chain links TRBV7-2 to TRBJ2-1, with TRBD2 matching 10 bases. Germline loops: CDR1 SGHTA, CDR2 FQGNSA. Germline trimming cut 2 bases from V and 9 bases from J; bases unmatched to any gene: 10. The CDR3 totals 16 residues. The CDR3 bases are TGTGCCAGCAGCTTAAATAGGGGCCTAGCGGGAGCTGAGCAGTTCTTC. It encodes CASSLNRGLAGAEQFF. Full variable domain (remainder filled in from reference TRBV7-2 and TRBJ2-1): GAGVSQSPSNKVTEKGKDVELRCDPISGHTALYWYRQSLGQGLEFLIYFQGNSAPDKSGLPSDRFSAERTGGSVSTLTIQRTQQEDSAVYLCASSLNRGLAGAEQFFGPGTRLTVL.

About this clone itself: The identical CDR3 is also encoded by other nucleotide sequences in the sample. V is TRBV5-1 and J is TRBJ2-1, with D unresolved. Germline-derived CDR1 and CDR2 are SGHRS and YFSETQ. The ends were cut back, 0 bases at V and 6 bases at J, with 4 bases in the middle. The CDR3 spans 12 residues. Written as DNA, the CDR3 is TGCGCCAGCAGCTTGGCGGGCAATGAGCAGTTCTTC. Translation: CASSLAGNEQFF.

The CDR3 bases are TGCGCCAGCAGCTTGGCTCCCCGACAGGGGAATGAAAAACTGTTTTTT. Its protein product is CASSLAPRQGNEKLFF. J is TRBJ1-4 and V is TRBV5-1, with TRBD1 matching over 8 bases. CDR3 length equals 16 residues. CDR1 SGHRS and CDR2 YFSETQ come from the germline V gene. The junction had 6 bases not matched to a gene; V was cut back by 0 bases and J by 5 bases.

V is TRBV11-1 and J is TRBJ2-1; D is possibly TRBD1 or TRBD2 (5 bases each). The CDR3 is 15 amino acids. The V and J ends lost 6 bases and 4 bases respectively, with 16 bases between them. The germline V gene has CDR1 SGHAT and CDR2 FQDESV (reference sequence). The DNA of the CDR3 is TGTGCCAGCAGTCCCGGGACCAAGCAGTACAATGAGCAGTTCTTC. Translated, it gives CASSPGTKQYNEQFF.

The chain uses TRBV2 and TRBJ1-4, with TRBD1 as a possible D gene (6 bases). This CDR3 spans 14 amino acids. From germline, CDR1 is SNHLY and CDR2 FYNNEI. V lost 6 bases, J lost 8 bases, and 16 bases lay in between. The CDR3 nucleotides read TGTGCCAGCAGCCACACAGGGCCAAAGGAAAAACTGTTTTTT. As protein: CASSHTGPKEKLFF.

This clone has only one observation. The genes are TRBV9 and TRBJ1-1; 8 bases match TRBD1. This CDR3 is built from 15 residues. From germline, CDR1 is SGDLS and CDR2 YYNGEE. The V and J ends lost 4 bases and 3 bases, in that order; junction bases with no gene match: 8. The CDR3 reads CASSPRTGPDTEAFF. CDR3 sequence (DNA): TGTGCCAGCAGCCCCAGGACAGGGCCGGACACTGAAGCTTTCTTT.

Only a few counts were recorded for this clone. This chain's CDR3 is CAISTGGIDGYTF. The CDR3 DNA reads TGTGCCATCAGTACAGGGGGCATAGATGGCTACACCTTC. V and J are TRBV10-3 and TRBJ1-2; 9 bases line up with TRBD1. Germline assignment: CDR1 ENHRY and CDR2 SYGVKD. CDR3 size: 13 residues. The V and J ends lost 5 bases and 6 bases, in that order; junction bases with no gene match: 4.

The rearrangement uses TRBV15 and TRBJ2-5; 11 bases match TRBD2. The CDR3 has 16 residues. With V trimmed by 0 bases and J by 5 bases, 5 bases remained unmatched. Germline CDR1 reads LNHNV; CDR2 reads YYDKDF (reference sequence). The CDR3 loop is CATSRDPASGRETQYF. For the CDR3, the DNA is TGTGCCACCAGCAGAGATCCCGCTAGCGGGAGGGAGACCCAGTACTTC.

The chain couples TRBV9 to TRBJ2-2; TRBD1 agrees at 10 bases. The V segment lost 3 bases and the J segment 7 bases; nucleotides outside the gene matches: 6. CDR3 size: 15 residues. The germline V gene has CDR1 SGDLS and CDR2 YYNGEE. The CDR3 loop is CASSGDRGRLGELFF. The CDR3 nucleotides are TGTGCCAGCAGCGGAGACAGGGGGCGACTCGGGGAGCTGTTTTTT.

Many counts were recorded for this clone. V is TRBV11-2 and J is TRBJ1-1, with D uncertain. The germline CDR1 and CDR2 sequences are SGHAT and FQNNGV. This CDR3 region has 13 residues. Trimming took 6 bases from V and 0 from J, leaving 8 bases between them. CDR3 sequence: CASRLRMNTEAFF. For the CDR3, the DNA is TGTGCCAGCAGACTCAGGATGAACACTGAAGCTTTCTTT. Full variable domain (missing parts from reference TRBV11-2 and TRBJ1-1): EAGVAQSPRYKIIEKRQSVAFWCNPISGHATLYWYQQILGQGPKLLIQFQNNGVVDDSQLPKDRFSAERLKGVDSTLKIQPAKLEDSAVYLCASRLRMNTEAFFGQGTRLTVV.

The rearrangement joins TRBV30 to TRBJ2-3, with 8 positions matching TRBD1. The germline V gene has CDR1 GTSNPN and CDR2 SVGIG (reference sequence). CDR3 length: 14 amino acids. Unmatched junction bases numbered 5, after V lost 0 bases and J lost 6 bases. CDR3 sequence: CAWSVVTGADTQYF. CDR3 DNA: TGTGCCTGGAGTGTAGTGACAGGGGCCGATACGCAGTATTTT.

The J gene is TRBJ2-5, the V gene TRBV29-1; D may match TRBD1 or TRBD2 (6 bases each). The CDR3 sequence is 13 residues long. Per the germline V gene, CDR1 is SQVTM and CDR2 is ANQGSEA. V lost 5 bases and J lost 5, with 15 bases in between. For the CDR3, the DNA is TGCAGCGTTAAGGGGGGAGGCGGGGAGACCCAGTACTTC. Translated, it gives CSVKGGGGETQYF.

This sequence joins TRBV6-1 and TRBJ1-2; D unresolved. Germline V gene data show CDR1 as MNHNS and CDR2 as SASEGT. The CDR3 consists of 15 residues. V gave up 3 bases and J gave up 3 bases, with 14 bases separating them. CDR3 bases: TGTGCCAGCAGTGAGTCGGCAGTGAACTACTATGGCTACACCTTC. This translates into CASSESAVNYYGYTF.

This clone has only a few counts. The rearrangement links TRBV29-1 to TRBJ1-5; possibly TRBD1 for D (5 bases). V lost 6 bases and J lost 2, with 11 bases in between. The CDR3 length is 13 residues. The V gene's germline CDR1 is SQVTM and CDR2 ANQGSEA. This CDR3 reads CSVYQGGNQPQHF. The CDR3 DNA follows: TGCAGCGTGTACCAGGGTGGCAATCAGCCCCAGCATTTT. Combining the CDR3 with reference TRBV29-1 and TRBJ1-5 gives the whole variable domain SAVISQKPSRDICQRGTSLTIQCQVDSQVTMMFWYRQQPGQSLTLIATANQGSEATYESGFVIDKFPISRPNLTFSTLTVSNMSPEDSSIYLCSVYQGGNQPQHFGDGTRLSIL.

The chain combines TRBV7-9 with TRBJ1-4; a weak D match, TRBD1 (5 bases). Germline loops: CDR1 SEHNR, CDR2 FQNEAQ (reference sequence). The CDR3 contains 15 residues. Between the trimmed V and J ends, which lost 5 bases and 5 bases, there was a span of 15 bases. This CDR3 is CASSLARGANEKLFF. The DNA of the CDR3 is TGTGCCAGCAGCCTCGCGAGGGGTGCAAATGAAAAACTGTTTTTT.

This sequence joins TRBV30 and TRBJ1-6; 7 bases are a match to TRBD1. The CDR3 covers 14 residues. In germline, CDR1 is GTSNPN, CDR2 SVGIG (reference sequence). V trimming: 4 bases; J trimming: 6 bases; junction bases outside the gene matches: 6. The CDR3 DNA reads as TGTGCCTGGATGAGGGGGCCCACTAATTCACCCCTCCACTTT. Its translation: CAWMRGPTNSPLHF.

Points on this clone: This sample also contains other DNA sequences that code for the same CDR3. The rearrangement uses TRBV20-1 and TRBJ1-2; no reliable D call. Germline CDR1 reads DFQATT; CDR2 reads SNEGSKA (reference sequence). Trimming left V 3 bases short and J 8 bases short, with 4 bases between. The CDR3 is 9 residues long. The CDR3 nucleotides are TGCAGTGCTAGGTTGGGCTACACCTTC. Its translation: CSARLGYTF.

In this sample, this clone turned up a few times. The chain employs TRBV30 and TRBJ2-7; D is uncertain. This CDR3 region has 14 residues. Germline loops: CDR1 GTSNPN, CDR2 SVGIG (reference sequence). Trimming removed 4 bases at V and 6 bases at J, with 19 bases between. DNA for the CDR3: TGTGCCTGGATTCCGGGCAGGCTTTTAGGCGAGCAGTACTTC. Translated: CAWIPGRLLGEQYF.

Of note for this clone: Additional DNA sequences in this sample encode the identical CDR3. The gene calls are TRBV30 and TRBJ2-5; D possibly matches TRBD1 or TRBD2 (5 bases each). Trimming stripped 8 bases from V and 2 bases from J, with 9 bases between. Germline values: CDR1 GTSNPN, CDR2 SVGIG (reference sequence). The CDR3 has 11 residues. The CDR3 nucleotides are TGTGCCCGTGGGGGACAAGAGACCCAGTACTTC. Translated, it gives CARGGQETQYF.

This clone has a single count. The rearrangement uses TRBV6-6 and TRBJ1-6; D might be TRBD1 (5 bases). The V gene's germline CDR1 is MNHNY and CDR2 SVGAGI (reference sequence). The CDR3 covers 14 residues. V dropped 8 bases and J dropped 9 bases, with 17 bases sitting between them. CDR3 nucleotide sequence: TGTGCCAGCGGGGTGGGAGGGACTGGTTCACCCCTCCACTTT. This sequence encodes CASGVGGTGSPLHF.

This clone has only a few counts. The chain has TRBV2 and TRBJ1-5; D gene ambiguous. There are 12 residues in the CDR3. V was shortened by 7 bases and J by 3 bases, with 7 bases between the two germline ends. Germline V gives CDR1 SNHLY, CDR2 FYNNEI. CDR3 sequence reads: CASNRANQPQHF. The CDR3 DNA is TGTGCCAGCAACCGGGCCAATCAGCCCCAGCATTTT. Based on the CDR3 plus reference TRBV2 and TRBJ1-5, the full variable domain is EPEVTQTPSHQVTQMGQEVILRCVPISNHLYFYWYRQILGQKVEFLVSFYNNEISEKSEIFDDQFSVERPDGSNFTLKIRSTKLEDSAMYFCASNRANQPQHFGDGTRLSIL.

The CDR3, as DNA: TGTGCCAGTAGTATTGGGGCAGGGGATCGTGGCTACACCTTC. Protein: CASSIGAGDRGYTF. V usage is TRBV19 and J usage is TRBJ1-2; D is possibly TRBD1 (6 bases). V was pared by 3 bases and J by 7 bases, with 15 bases between. Looked up from germline, CDR1 is LNHDA and CDR2 is SQIVND (reference sequence). The CDR3 is 14 residues long.

The V and J genes are TRBV6-1 and TRBJ2-7; 8 nucleotides agree with TRBD2. The CDR3 contains 15 residues. The ends lost 1 base at V and 0 bases at J; junction bases unmatched: 2. Germline V gene lookup returns CDR1 MNHNS and CDR2 SASEGT. The CDR3 sequence is CASSEGAGASYEQYF. In nucleotides, the CDR3 is TGTGCCAGCAGTGAAGGAGCGGGGGCCTCCTACGAGCAGTACTTC.

With respect to this clone: It is likely a read error: a sequence one base away is far more abundant. This chain connects TRBV5-4 to TRBJ2-5, with a possible D match to TRBD2 (7 bases). This CDR3 is built from 14 residues. Germline V gives CDR1 SGHNT, CDR2 YYREEE (reference sequence). Between the trimmed V and J ends, which lost 4 bases and 5 bases, there was a span of 15 bases. The CDR3 here is CASSRGGARETQYF. DNA for the CDR3: TGTGCCAGCAGCAGGGGGGGGGCCCGGGAGACCCAGTACTTC. Together with reference TRBV5-4 and TRBJ2-5, the CDR3 gives the full variable domain: ETGVTQSPTHLIKTRGQQVTLRCSSQSGHNTVSWYQQALGQGPQFIFQYYREEENGRGNFPPRFSGLQFPNYSSELNVNALELDDSALYLCASSRGGARETQYFGPGTRLLVL.

This chain links TRBV2 with TRBJ1-6; tentative D call: TRBD1 (6 bases). V dropped 7 bases and J dropped 9 bases, with 10 bases sitting between them. Germline V CDR1 and CDR2: SNHLY, FYNNEI. The CDR3 has 12 amino acids. CDR3 sequence (DNA): TGTGCCAGCAACAGGGATAGTTCACCCCTCCACTTT. It is translated as CASNRDSSPLHF.

The genes are TRBV9 and TRBJ2-1; 13 bases are shared with TRBD2. The CDR3 spans 16 residues. Germline lookup yields CDR1 SGDLS and CDR2 YYNGEE. V dropped 0 bases and J dropped 9; count of bases not matched to a gene: 6. The CDR3 DNA follows: TGTGCCAGCAGCGTAGGGACTAGCGGGAGTCGTGGTGAGCAGTTCTTC. Protein sequence: CASSVGTSGSRGEQFF. The complete variable domain, with remaining parts taken from reference TRBV9 and TRBJ2-1, reads DSGVTQTPKHLITATGQRVTLRCSPRSGDLSVYWYQQSLDQGLQFLIQYYNGEERAKGNILERFSAQQFPDLHSELNLSSLELGDSALYFCASSVGTSGSRGEQFFGPGTRLTVL.

The rearrangement uses TRBV30 and TRBJ1-4; 7 nucleotides match TRBD1. J gave up 3 bases and V 2 bases, and 3 bases lay outside the gene matches. This CDR3 region has 14 residues. Germline CDR1 and CDR2: GTSNPN and SVGIG (reference sequence). CDR3 in DNA: TGTGCCTGGAGTAGGGGACAGTCTAATGAAAAACTGTTTTTT. It codes for CAWSRGQSNEKLFF.

The gene calls are TRBV10-2 and TRBJ2-6; 7 nucleotides match TRBD1. CDR3 length equals 16 residues. Germline V gene sequence: CDR1 WSHSY, CDR2 SAAADI. The trim removed 3 bases at V and 0 bases at J, leaving 2 bases unmatched. The CDR3 sequence is CASSDTGVSGANVLTF. CDR3 DNA sequence: TGCGCCAGCAGTGACACAGGGGTCTCTGGGGCCAACGTCCTGACTTTC.

The J gene is TRBJ1-1, the V gene TRBV7-9; tentatively, D is TRBD1 (5 bases). Trimming pared 1 base from V and 0 bases from J, leaving 9 bases between. Germline V gene sequence: CDR1 SEHNR, CDR2 FQNEAQ (reference sequence). The CDR3 runs to 15 residues. CDR3 sequence reads: CASSLGRAVNTEAFF. CDR3 nucleotide sequence: TGTGCCAGCAGCTTAGGCAGGGCTGTGAACACTGAAGCTTTCTTT.

The chain is built from TRBV19 and TRBJ1-2; D gene uncertain. Germline V gives CDR1 LNHDA, CDR2 SQIVND (reference sequence). V dropped 8 bases and J dropped 2 bases, with 9 bases sitting between them. This CDR3 comprises 12 residues. The CDR3 sequence: CASLQENYGYTF. The CDR3 nucleotides read TGTGCCAGTTTACAAGAGAACTATGGCTACACCTTC.